This entry concerns a single T cell receptor (beta chain). What this receptor recognizes is not known. No qualities accompany the bases; no much larger clone lies one base away. Whole blood was collected in K2EDTA tubes by collaborating institutions according to the institutions' own protocols. For TCRbeta analysis, collaborators shipped samples in one of three forms: frozen whole blood, isolated PBMCs, or DNA extracted from either of those sample types. The immunoSEQ Assay, a bias-controlled multiplex PCR, was used to amplify TCRbeta CDR3 regions from genomic DNA. Per the original workflow: The number of nucleated cells in each sample was estimated from the amplification of reference gene primers within the assay. Sequence reads were collapsed and filtered to measure the absolute abundance of every unique TCRbeta CDR3 rearrangement. For each sample, productive Simpson clonality was calculated by taking the square root of Simpson's diversity index across productive rearrangements. Here the immuneACCESS table is served through TCRdb, limited to in-frame sequences with V and J called. Missing clones are a known gap in these copies; in checked studies unresolved V genes cover under half, and the rest lacks a known reason. V, J and clone size were drawn from that table, and D and trimming were deduced from the DNA. The sample contains under 350,000 clones, over 75% of them found a single time. 10% to 15% of the sample goes to the ten largest clones.

This sample stems from a study of blood T cell repertoires in COVID-19 (TCRdb year 2020). Regarding the research as a whole: Collaborator samples came from the United States, Italy and Spain and covered acute and convalescent phases of COVID-19. The material from the prospective study consisted of cDNA or gDNA derived from T cells, B-cell-depleted T cells, or PBMCs. The dataset comprised deeply sampled blood TCRbeta repertoires from subjects exposed to, actively infected with, or recovered from COVID-19. A freely available public database, intended as a resource for researchers studying the immune response to SARS-CoV-2, is where the repertoires were released. Samples came from the ongoing ImmuneRACE study (first 160 participants) plus 1,254 subjects from 6 global collaborators. A de-identified subject ID, COVID-19 status, age in years and sex were almost always included in the sample metadata. HLA class I and class II types, where available, came from metadata supplied by the sample provider rather than from assay-based typing. Broad study findings and their caveats: How much clinical and demographic metadata was included differed by source and by participant, and the metadata was provided uncurated.

Looking up the germline V gene (reference sequence) yields CDR1 LNHDA and CDR2 SQIVND. Measured from the cysteine to the phenylalanine, the CDR3 is 16 residues long. Only the CDR3 region is kept as DNA, spanning 48 bases read in frame from base 1. Clipping removes 5 bases from V and 4 bases from J, with 8 as the unmatched junction base count. The material sequenced was peripheral blood. This chain joins TRBV19 to TRBJ1-6; the central 7 bases match TRBD1. The TCR comes from a human donor in a cohort sampled during active COVID-19. The CDR3 is CASSLGTAVYNSPLHF. The bases read TGTGCCAGTAGTCTAGGGACAGCTGTTTATAATTCACCCCTCCACTTT.